Included here is one T cell receptor beta chain sequence, with context. Its recognized antigen is unknown. Base qualities are not provided; no much larger clone lies one nucleotide away. These data are taken from a study of long-term antiretroviral therapy in people with HIV (dated by TCRdb to between 2020 and 2023). In terms of the full investigation: The earliest samples were collected about a decade before the 2015 WHO recommendation for immediate ART, when ART was typically delayed until CD4 counts fell. A retrospective serial study tested whether changes in peripheral blood TRB repertoire composition and diversity were associated with ART initiation and durable HIV suppression. A total of over 150 cryopreserved PBMC samples came from 25 to 35 adults with confirmed HIV infection and were collected serially over a mean of approximately 6 years (range 1-12). Of the roughly 27 participants with HIV, fewer than twelve were female. No cross-contamination during QIAcube processing was seen in test extractions of a monoclonal T-cell line run alongside approximately 36 polyclonal samples.

As encoded in the germline V gene (reference sequence), CDR1 is WNHNN while CDR2 is SYGVQD. V and J lose 6 bases and 10 bases, and a span of 18 bases separates them. The CDR3 covers 13 residues, taking in both the cysteine and the phenylalanine. Kept here is only the CDR3 DNA, which spans 39 bases and is read in frame from base 1. Inclusion was restricted to participants for whom at least one PBMC sample before ART initiation and at least two post-ART samples were available. Treatment was received in the United States of America by all participants with HIV. Before DNA extraction, cryopreserved samples of roughly 1-10 million PBMC were thawed and washed. At the time of the earliest PBMC sample, participants with HIV were aged between about 20 and 54 years. Each participant contributed PBMC samples from 1-4 timepoints before ART initiation and 2-8 timepoints after ART initiation, with a median of 7 samples. For every participant, serial HIV viral load, CD4+ T-cell count, ART history and demographic data were obtained. A Qiagen kit on a QIAcube was used to extract genomic DNA from unsorted PBMC, with samples processed in batches of 12.

The immunoSEQ hsTCRB v3.0 assay was used at survey level resolution to sequence the TRB variable region. The targeted TRB sequencing depth was about 40,000-50,000 T-cell genomes per sample. Pooled TRB libraries were sequenced on an Illumina MiSeq with a v3 150-cycle kit. On the authors' methods: Analysis of repertoires was carried out in R inside a reproducible Nextflow workflow spanning QC, data transformation and analysis. LymphoSeq2, an R package for exploring AIRR-Seq data, was used to implement custom analyses. A handful of samples that yielded fewer than 5000 total TRB sequences were excluded, so that fewer than 200 HIV repertoires were analyzed. Of the 188 retained HIV repertoires, roughly 61 were collected before and 120 to 130 after ART initiation. Repertoires were downsampled to 5000 TRB nucleotide sequences, and summary statistics were averaged over 100 downsampling iterations. TRB sequences were retained for analysis only if CDR3 regions of at least seven amino acids were present. Two measures captured diversity: a Shannon entropy-derived clonality score and the Gini coefficient. In repertoire networks, the top 5000 CDR3 amino acid sequences were linked whenever an edit distance of one separated two sequences. For TRB CDR3 amino acid sequences, GLIPH2 was used to predict antigen specificity groups and MHC restriction. CDR3 amino acid sequences were matched against VDJdb and McPAS-TCR to flag known CMV, EBV, HIV or tissue antigen associations. Pre-ART, post-ART and control groups were compared with Wilcoxon signed-rank tests and Holm-Bonferroni correction. Held by TCRdb, this immuneACCESS table contains in-frame sequences only and omits some clones. Under half of the omission traces to an unresolved V gene where checked; the cause of the rest is unknown. For V, J and clone size, that table is used; D and trimming come from the DNA. Present in this sample are about 24,000 clones, about four fifths of which were seen just once. The leading ten clones occupy around 5.4% of the sample.

Broader findings and caveats from the paper: Samples dated from 2004 to 2017, and the ART regimens used may be less effective than current ones. The repertoire was dominated across all time points by expanded TRB clones identified before ART initiation, although this dominance was seen to fluctuate and to decrease in many PLHIV after ART. A significant increase in TRB diversity was found to be associated with ART initiation, although TRB diversity was observed to remain significantly below that of transplant donor controls even after long-term ART. CDR3 length ranges in HIV repertoires were narrower than in controls, and network structure suggested an antigen-experienced repertoire with only a slight naive shift after ART. Because pre-ART samples had limited cell numbers, profiling was done on unsorted PBMC rather than on sorted CD4+ and CD8+ T cells. No data were available on ART adherence, viral resistance or therapy changes, limiting inferences about post-ART repertoire changes. Since PBMC availability was limited, sequencing covered only the TCR beta chain, with no alpha chain pairing.

Sample: unsorted PBMCs, taken 4.4 years after starting antiretroviral therapy. The rearranged chain carries TRBV10-1 and TRBJ1-1; TRBD1 is possibly the D segment (6 matching bases). The clonotype originates from a man between 25 and 39 years old with HIV. The DNA sequence is TGCGCCAGCAGCCTGGACAGAGCCGGGGGAGCTTTCTTT. It encodes CASSLDRAGGAFF.